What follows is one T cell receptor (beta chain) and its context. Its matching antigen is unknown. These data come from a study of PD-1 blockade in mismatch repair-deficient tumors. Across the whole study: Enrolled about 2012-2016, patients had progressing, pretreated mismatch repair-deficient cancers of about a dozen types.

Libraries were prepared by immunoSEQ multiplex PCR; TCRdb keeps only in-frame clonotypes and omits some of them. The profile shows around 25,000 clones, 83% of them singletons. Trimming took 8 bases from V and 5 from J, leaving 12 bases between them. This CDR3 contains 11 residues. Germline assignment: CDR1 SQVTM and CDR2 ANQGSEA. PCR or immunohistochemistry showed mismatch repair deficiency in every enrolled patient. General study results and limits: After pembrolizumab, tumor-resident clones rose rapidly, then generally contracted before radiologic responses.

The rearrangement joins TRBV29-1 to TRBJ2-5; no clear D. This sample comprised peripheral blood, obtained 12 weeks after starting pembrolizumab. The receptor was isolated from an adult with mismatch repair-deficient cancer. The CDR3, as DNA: TGCAGCCCCATCATTGGGGAGACCCAGTACTTC. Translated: CSPIIGETQYF. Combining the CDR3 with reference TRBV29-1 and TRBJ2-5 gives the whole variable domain SAVISQKPSRDICQRGTSLTIQCQVDSQVTMMFWYRQQPGQSLTLIATANQGSEATYESGFVIDKFPISRPNLTFSTLTVSNMSPEDSSIYLCSPIIGETQYFGPGTRLLVL.